This T cell receptor beta chain was sequenced during a study of post-analysis software for immune sequencing data. Regarding the study as a whole: The study found significantly lower normalized Chao1 diversity in multiple sclerosis patients than in controls. The five TRBV segments detected at higher frequency in patients than in controls included TRBV5-6, TRBV5-1 and TRBV20-1.

The TCR beta cDNA libraries carried unique molecular identifiers. TCRdb passed the PCR reads through MiXCR, listing each CDR3 protein once. This table holds almost 700,000 distinct CDR3 sequences, around 60% found once. The V gene end was trimmed by 5 bases and the J gene end by 6 bases; junction bases not matched to a gene: 8. The length of the CDR3 is 13 residues. CDR1 is SQVTM and CDR2 is ANQGSEA in the germline V gene. This clonotype was counted a few times. Antigen: not known. The receptor was derived from a girl aged 2 to 10 with multiple sclerosis. Source material: blood. The gene calls are TRBV29-1 and TRBJ1-1; 8 nucleotides align to TRBD1. The CDR3 DNA follows: TGCAGCGTTTCGCCAGGGGGCTCCCCTGAAGCTTTCTTT. This gives the protein CSVSPGGSPEAFF.